Listed below are T cell receptor beta chains from one sample, sequenced in a study of CD8+ T cells in alopecia areata. This table comes from immunoSEQ multiplex PCR, and its TCRdb copy is limited to in-frame clones, with some not included. This table holds about 150,000 clones, around half found once. The sample was CD8+ T cells sorted from blood, taken at week 0. The receptors were sampled from a human donor with alopecia areata. Each CDR3 is given with its conserved first and last residue. A D gene is named only where the DNA matches it firmly. Not all rows give a size; the values are once, few, many and, for expanded clones, a class.

TRBJ2-5,NA,14,TRBV11-2,NA,CASSLGLNWETQYF,TGTGCCAGCAGCCTCGGACTGAATTGGGAGACCCAGTACTTC
TRBJ2-5,NA,13,TRBV27,NA,CASGLDAQETQYF,TGTGCCAGCGGGCTAGACGCTCAAGAGACCCAGTACTTC
TRBJ2-1,TRBD2,18,TRBV4-3,NA,CASSQGLAGSLQHNEQFF,TGCGCCAGCAGCCAAGGCCTAGCGGGAAGCCTGCAGCACAATGAGCAGTTCTTC
TRBJ2-4,NA,16,TRBV19,NA,CASSSPEGPAKNIQYF,TGTGCCAGTAGTTCGCCAGAAGGCCCAGCCAAAAACATTCAGTACTTC
TRBJ1-2,NA,13,TRBV19,few,CASSRGPRGGYTF,TGTGCCAGTAGTAGAGGACCGCGCGGCGGCTACACCTTC
TRBJ2-1,NA,13,TRBV2,few,CASSESAGNEQFF,TGTGCCAGCAGTGAAAGTGCCGGCAATGAGCAGTTCTTC
TRBJ2-7,NA,15,TRBV5-1,NA,CASSLDFSKDYEQYF,TGCGCCAGCAGCTTGGACTTTTCGAAGGACTACGAGCAGTACTTC
TRBJ2-1,TRBD2,15,TRBV27,once,CASSSPGLGWDEQFF,TGTGCCAGCAGTTCCCCAGGACTAGGTTGGGATGAGCAGTTCTTC
TRBJ1-1,NA,13,TRBV4-3,few,CASSQDRTVEAFF,TGCGCCAGCAGCCAAGACCGGACAGTAGAAGCTTTCTTT
TRBJ2-2,NA,17,TRBV7-2,once,CASSLGSLGVDTGELFF,TGTGCCAGCAGCTTAGGCTCCTTAGGTGTGGACACCGGGGAGCTGTTTTTT
TRBJ2-3,NA,12,TRBV5-6,NA,CASSFRRDTQYF,TGTGCCAGCAGCTTCAGAAGGGATACGCAGTATTTT
TRBJ2-1,TRBD1,17,TRBV9,NA,CASSLIRTGGQNNEQFF,TGTGCCAGCAGCTTAATCAGGACAGGGGGACAAAACAATGAGCAGTTCTTC
TRBJ1-6,NA,16,TRBV2,NA,CASSEGADTYNSPLHF,TGTGCCAGCAGTGAAGGGGCAGATACCTATAATTCACCCCTCCACTTT
TRBJ2-1,NA,14,TRBV6-4,NA,CASSYVGDPNEQFF,TGTGCCAGCAGTTATGTGGGGGATCCCAATGAGCAGTTCTTC
TRBJ1-2,TRBD1,17,TRBV29-1,NA,CSARPPGQGELKGGYTF,TGCAGCGCCAGACCCCCAGGACAGGGTGAACTCAAGGGGGGCTACACCTTC
TRBJ1-5,NA,16,TRBV23-1,NA,CASSLPGSKRNQPQHF,TGCGCCAGCAGTCTACCGGGCTCTAAGCGGAATCAGCCCCAGCATTTT
TRBJ1-2,NA,17,TRBV19,NA,CASSIESPDGEMYGYTF,TGTGCCAGTAGTATAGAATCCCCCGACGGGGAGATGTATGGCTACACCTTC
TRBJ2-7,TRBD1,13,TRBV29-1,NA,CSVQDRGTYEQYF,TGCAGCGTCCAGGACAGGGGAACCTACGAGCAGTACTTC
TRBJ2-3,NA,15,TRBV5-1,few,CASTLLTRLTDTQYF,TGCGCCAGCACCCTACTAACGCGGCTCACAGATACGCAGTATTTT
TRBJ2-7,NA,18,TRBV5-6,few,CASSSKLSENGQIYEQYF,TGTGCCAGCAGCTCTAAGCTTTCCGAAAACGGACAGATCTACGAGCAGTACTTC
TRBJ2-2,NA,11,TRBV30,few,CAWRYGGELFF,TGTGCCTGGAGATATGGCGGGGAGCTGTTTTTT
TRBJ2-7,TRBD1,15,TRBV28,NA,CASSLRQGGRYEQYF,TGTGCCAGCAGTTTGCGACAGGGTGGGCGCTACGAGCAGTACTTC
TRBJ2-5,TRBD1,13,TRBV7-3,NA,CASSLGQGETQYF,TGTGCCAGCAGCTTAGGACAGGGAGAGACCCAGTACTTC
TRBJ2-3,NA,13,TRBV10-1,NA,CASTGPGPDTQYF,TGCGCCAGCACAGGACCGGGTCCAGATACGCAGTATTTT
TRBJ2-7,NA,15,TRBV7-8,few,CASSLLDVGYDEQYF,TGTGCCAGCAGCTTACTCGACGTAGGGTACGACGAGCAGTACTTC
TRBJ1-6,NA,16,TRBV10-2,NA,CASSESTRNYNSPLHF,TGCGCCAGCAGTGAGTCGACAAGGAACTATAATTCACCCCTCCACTTT
TRBJ2-3,NA,13,TRBV25-1,NA,CASSTQRAGAQYF,TGTGCCAGCAGTACCCAACGGGCAGGGGCGCAGTATTTT
TRBJ1-1,TRBD1,15,TRBV29-1,few,CSVAGTDLSNTEAFF,TGCAGCGTTGCCGGGACAGACCTAAGTAACACTGAAGCTTTCTTT
TRBJ1-2,NA,12,TRBV6-6,NA,CASSGALDGYTF,TGTGCCAGCAGCGGTGCCCTAGATGGCTACACCTTC
TRBJ2-2,TRBD2,15,TRBV7-6,NA,CASSPGLAGPGELFF,TGTGCCAGCAGCCCTGGACTAGCGGGGCCCGGGGAGCTGTTTTTT
TRBJ2-3,TRBD2,15,TRBV7-9,NA,CASSYSGGGTDTQYF,TGTGCCAGCAGCTATAGCGGGGGGGGGACAGATACGCAGTATTTT
TRBJ2-6,TRBD1,18,TRBV7-2,once,CASSLLQGAPTGANVLTF,TGTGCCAGCAGCTTATTACAGGGGGCGCCCACTGGGGCCAACGTCCTGACTTTC
TRBJ1-3,NA,16,TRBV7-2,NA,CASSLEVVNQRHTIYF,TGTGCCAGCAGCTTAGAAGTCGTGAATCAGCGACATACCATATATTTT
TRBJ2-7,TRBD1,13,TRBV29-1,NA,CSVLRGTGDEQYF,TGCAGCGTCCTCCGGGGGACAGGGGACGAGCAGTACTTC
TRBJ2-4,NA,16,TRBV2,few,CASSEEAGRAKNIQYF,TGTGCCAGCAGTGAAGAGGCAGGCAGGGCCAAAAACATTCAGTACTTC
TRBJ2-1,NA,12,TRBV29-1,NA,CSVEVGGNEQFF,TGCAGCGTTGAGGTTGGGGGGAATGAGCAGTTCTTC
TRBJ2-5,NA,14,TRBV19,few,CASIDRHNRETQYF,TGTGCCAGCATCGACAGGCACAATAGGGAGACCCAGTACTTC
TRBJ1-5,NA,13,TRBV30,NA,CAWSVGGRQPQHF,TGTGCCTGGAGTGTGGGGGGGAGGCAGCCCCAGCATTTT
TRBJ2-7,NA,15,TRBV4-3,NA,CASSPEPDSSYEQYF,TGCGCCAGCAGCCCAGAGCCGGACTCAAGCTACGAGCAGTACTTC
TRBJ1-1,NA,12,TRBV29-1,NA,CSVVSRGDEAFF,TGCAGCGTTGTTTCACGGGGGGATGAAGCTTTCTTT
TRBJ1-5,NA,18,TRBV7-8,NA,CASSLNQGLGRGNQPQHF,TGTGCCAGCAGCTTAAACCAGGGATTGGGTCGGGGCAATCAGCCCCAGCATTTT
TRBJ1-6,NA,13,TRBV2,NA,CASSETDNSPLHF,TGTGCCAGCAGTGAGACAGATAATTCACCCCTCCACTTT
TRBJ2-1,TRBD2,15,TRBV30,NA,CAFTSGGANYNEQFF,TGTGCCTTCACTAGCGGGGGGGCAAACTACAATGAGCAGTTCTTC
TRBJ2-1,TRBD1,15,TRBV30,NA,CAWDPGTGAYNEQFF,TGTGCCTGGGACCCTGGGACAGGGGCCTACAATGAGCAGTTCTTC